This T cell receptor beta chain was sequenced for a study of spatial heterogeneity in lung cancer. In the study overall: The cohort: approximately 66 early-stage, untreated non-small cell lung cancer patients. In cases with available follow-up PBMC samples, these were sequenced at a median of roughly two years after resection.

TCRdb processed the 5' RACE reads anew with MiXCR; each CDR3 protein has one entry. The sample consists of around 70,000 distinct CDR3 sequences, roughly 8.9% of them appearing once. V gave up 0 bases and J gave up 4 bases; unmatched junction bases: 3. Germline V gene lookup returns CDR1 SGDLS and CDR2 YYNGEE. This CDR3 has 15 residues. Time point here: blood at routine non-recurrence follow-up after resection. Unsorted whole RNA samples from tumor, nontumor lung or frozen PBMC were sequenced. The specimen comprised PBMCs, sampled at follow-up. The receptor comes from a female donor with early-stage non-small cell lung cancer. The chain combines TRBV9 with TRBJ2-3; TRBD2 matches at 9 bases. The CDR3 region has the DNA TGTGCCAGCAGCGTAGAGCGGGAGGCGGCAGATACGCAGTATTTT. Its protein product is CASSVEREAADTQYF.